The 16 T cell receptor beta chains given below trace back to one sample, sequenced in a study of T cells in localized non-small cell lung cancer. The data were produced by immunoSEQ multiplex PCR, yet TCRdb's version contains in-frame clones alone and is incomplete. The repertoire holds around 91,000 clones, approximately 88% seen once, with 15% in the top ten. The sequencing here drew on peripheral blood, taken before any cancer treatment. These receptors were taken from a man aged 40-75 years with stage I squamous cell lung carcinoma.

CDR3 DNA: TGTGCCAGCAGCATCCGAGACAAGTTCCATGGCTACACCTTC. It encodes CASSIRDKFHGYTF. The rearrangement uses TRBV13 and TRBJ1-2; D remains ambiguous. Trimming removed 5 bases from V and 6 bases from J, with 16 bases in between. Germline-derived CDR1 and CDR2 are PRHDT and FYEKMQ (reference sequence). CDR3 length equals 14 residues.

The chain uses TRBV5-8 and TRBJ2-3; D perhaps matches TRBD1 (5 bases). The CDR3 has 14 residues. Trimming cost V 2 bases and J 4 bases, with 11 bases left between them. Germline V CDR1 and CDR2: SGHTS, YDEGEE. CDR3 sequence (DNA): TGTGCCAGCAGCTTATCAGGGTCCCCAGATACGCAGTATTTT. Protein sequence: CASSLSGSPDTQYF.

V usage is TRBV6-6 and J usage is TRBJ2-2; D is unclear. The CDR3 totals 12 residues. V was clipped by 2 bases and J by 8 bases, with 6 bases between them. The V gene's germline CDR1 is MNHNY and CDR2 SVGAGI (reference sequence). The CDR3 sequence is CASSYGVGELFF. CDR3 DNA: TGTGCCAGCAGTTACGGGGTAGGGGAGCTGTTTTTT.

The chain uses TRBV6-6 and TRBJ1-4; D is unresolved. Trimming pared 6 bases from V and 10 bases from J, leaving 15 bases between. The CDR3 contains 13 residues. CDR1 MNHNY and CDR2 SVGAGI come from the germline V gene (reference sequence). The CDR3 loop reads CASSPSRTGKLFF. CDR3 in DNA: TGTGCCAGCAGCCCAAGTAGGACCGGAAAACTGTTTTTT.

CDR3 loop: CASSFRDSETQYF. The CDR3, as DNA: TGTGCCAGCAGCTTCAGGGATTCGGAGACCCAGTACTTC. The V gene is TRBV7-9, the J gene TRBJ2-5; weak D call: TRBD1 (5 bases). Trimming pared 3 bases from V and 5 bases from J, leaving 10 bases between. The CDR3 consists of 13 residues. From germline, CDR1 is SEHNR and CDR2 FQNEAQ (reference sequence).

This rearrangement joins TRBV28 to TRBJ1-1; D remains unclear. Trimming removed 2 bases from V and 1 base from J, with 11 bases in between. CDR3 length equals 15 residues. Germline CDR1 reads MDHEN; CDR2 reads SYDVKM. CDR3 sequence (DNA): TGTGCCAGCAGTTTAGGGCGGTCCAGGAACACTGAAGCTTTCTTT. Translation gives CASSLGRSRNTEAFF.

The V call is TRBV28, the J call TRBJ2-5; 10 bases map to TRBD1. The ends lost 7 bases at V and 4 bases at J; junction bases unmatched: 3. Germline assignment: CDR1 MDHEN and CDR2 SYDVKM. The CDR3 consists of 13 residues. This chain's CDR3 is CASTRDRGETQYF. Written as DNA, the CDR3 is TGTGCCAGCACTCGGGACAGGGGAGAGACCCAGTACTTC.

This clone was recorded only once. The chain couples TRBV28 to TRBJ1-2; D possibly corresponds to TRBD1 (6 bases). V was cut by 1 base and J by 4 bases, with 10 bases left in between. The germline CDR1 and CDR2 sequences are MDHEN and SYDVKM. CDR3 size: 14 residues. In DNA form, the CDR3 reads TGTGCCAGCAGTTTATCGGGGGCCCCCTATGGCTACACCTTC. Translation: CASSLSGAPYGYTF.

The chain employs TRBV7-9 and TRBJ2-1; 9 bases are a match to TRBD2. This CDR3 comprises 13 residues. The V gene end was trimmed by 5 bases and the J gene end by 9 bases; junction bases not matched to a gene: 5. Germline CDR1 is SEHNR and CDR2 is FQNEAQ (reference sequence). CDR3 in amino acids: CASSLPSGAEQFF. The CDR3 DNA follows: TGTGCCAGCAGCCTTCCTAGCGGGGCTGAGCAGTTCTTC.

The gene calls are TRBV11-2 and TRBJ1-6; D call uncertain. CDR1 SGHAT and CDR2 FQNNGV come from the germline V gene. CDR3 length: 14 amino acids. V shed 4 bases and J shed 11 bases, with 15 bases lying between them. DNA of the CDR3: TGTGCCAGCAGCTCCAACGGCCTCTCGGCACCCCTCCACTTT. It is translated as CASSSNGLSAPLHF.

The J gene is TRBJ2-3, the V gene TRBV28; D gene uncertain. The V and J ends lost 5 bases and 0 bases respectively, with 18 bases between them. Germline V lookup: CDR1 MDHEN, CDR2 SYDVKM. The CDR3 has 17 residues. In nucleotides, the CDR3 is TGTGCCAGCAGTAGTTCGACCCGGGCAATAAGCACAGATACGCAGTATTTT. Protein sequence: CASSSSTRAISTDTQYF.

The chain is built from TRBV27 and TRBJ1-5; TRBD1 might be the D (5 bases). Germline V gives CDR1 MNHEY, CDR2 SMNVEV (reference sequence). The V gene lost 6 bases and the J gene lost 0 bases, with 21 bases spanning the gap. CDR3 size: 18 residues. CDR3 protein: CASRQNPGAKSSNQPQHF. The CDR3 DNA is TGTGCCAGCAGGCAAAACCCCGGGGCCAAAAGTAGCAATCAGCCCCAGCATTTT.

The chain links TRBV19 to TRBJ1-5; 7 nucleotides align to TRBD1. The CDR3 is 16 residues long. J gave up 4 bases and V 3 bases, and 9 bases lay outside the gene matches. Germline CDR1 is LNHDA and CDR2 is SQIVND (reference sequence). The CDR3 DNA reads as TGTGCCAGTAGTATCGAGCCGGGACAGCGTAATCAGCCCCAGCATTTT. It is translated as CASSIEPGQRNQPQHF.

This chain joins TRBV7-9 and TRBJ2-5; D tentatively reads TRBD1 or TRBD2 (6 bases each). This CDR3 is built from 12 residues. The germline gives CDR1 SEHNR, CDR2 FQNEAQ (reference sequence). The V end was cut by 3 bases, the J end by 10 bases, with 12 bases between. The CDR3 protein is CASSFGGPDQYF. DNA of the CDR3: TGTGCCAGCAGCTTTGGGGGGCCGGACCAGTACTTC.

The CDR3 bases are TGTGCCAGCAGCTTAGATCCAGGGGGAAACACCATATATTTT. It codes for CASSLDPGGNTIYF. This rearrangement joins TRBV11-2 to TRBJ1-3; D may be TRBD1 (5 bases). Looked up from germline, CDR1 is SGHAT and CDR2 is FQNNGV. Trimming took 0 bases from V and 4 from J, leaving 7 bases between them. This CDR3 region has 14 residues.

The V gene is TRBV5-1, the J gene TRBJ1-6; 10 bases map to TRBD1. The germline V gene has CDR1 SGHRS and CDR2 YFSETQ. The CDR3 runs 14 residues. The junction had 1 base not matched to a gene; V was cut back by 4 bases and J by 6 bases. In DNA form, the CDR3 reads TGCGCCAGCAGCCGGGACAGGGGTAATTCACCCCTCCACTTT. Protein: CASSRDRGNSPLHF.